This T cell receptor (beta chain) was captured by sequencing in a study of prognosis after radiotherapy for stage I lung cancer. About the study: Recruitment took place in Nanjing, China, where patients with stage I non-small cell lung cancer were enrolled between 2018 and early 2019. Following radiotherapy, four patients went on to present distant metastases at a median of roughly 7 months, and over twelve exhibited no significant progression.

Amplicons of TCR beta CDR3 were generated from genomic DNA by two-round multiplex PCR. Gene-specific primers for each TRBV and TRBJ gene drove first-round PCR. TCRdb re-analysed the multiplex PCR reads in MiXCR, keeping a single row per CDR3 protein. Of 20,000 to 30,000 distinct CDR3 sequences in the sample, roughly two fifths were seen once. This clonotype was recorded at least ten times. The V end was cut by 2 bases, the J end by 0 bases, with 8 bases between. There are 15 residues in the CDR3. The germline V gene encodes CDR1 MNHEY and CDR2 SMNVEV (reference sequence). The origin of this receptor is a donor aged 50 or older with non-small cell lung cancer. The chain combines TRBV27 with TRBJ2-1; maybe TRBD2 (5 bases). This specimen consisted of PBMCs, obtained before or after stereotactic body radiation therapy (not recorded which). As DNA, the CDR3 is TGTGCCAGCAGTTTAGGAACTAGCTCCTACAATGAGCAGTTCTTC. Amino acid sequence: CASSLGTSSYNEQFF.